Below are 8 T cell receptor beta chains sequenced from a single sample in a study of T cells in Graves' hyperthyroidism and ophthalmopathy. The TCR beta CDR3 regions underwent amplification using RNA transcripts as the source. RT-PCR in the first round (using the HTBI primer set) targeted the TCR CDR3. One entry per CDR3 protein results from TCRdb running MiXCR on the multiplex PCR reads. The sample lists around 760,000 distinct CDR3 sequences, under 45% occurring once. Sample: blood. All receptors derive from a woman in her thirties or forties with Graves' hyperthyroidism.

This clonotype was counted a single time. A junction boundary mismatches the germline segment, possibly from a read error. The gene calls are TRBV11-1 and TRBJ2-2; TRBD2 matches 12 bases. CDR1 and CDR2 (germline): SGHAT, FQDESV (reference sequence). There are 21 residues in the CDR3. The CDR3 sequence: CASSPLGLAGRILGNTGELFF. CDR3 nucleotide sequence: TGTGCCAGCTCACCACTAGGACTAGCGGGGCGAATCCTGGGGAACACCGGGGAACTGTTTTTT.

This clonotype was seen more than once but under ten times. This chain connects TRBV11-3 to TRBJ2-2; TRBD2 aligns across 13 bases. Germline CDR1 and CDR2: SGHNT and YENEEA. With V trimmed by 3 bases and J by 1 base, 8 bases remained unmatched. The CDR3 is 19 amino acids. The CDR3 sequence is CASSFRGLAGAWNTGELFF. CDR3 DNA sequence: TGTGCCAGCAGCTTCCGCGGACTAGCGGGAGCCTGGAACACCGGGGAGCTGTTTTTT.

This clonotype was detected many times. The chain combines TRBV7-8 with TRBJ2-2; D is perhaps TRBD1 (6 bases). Germline V CDR1 and CDR2: SGHVS, FQNEAQ. V lost 4 bases and J 1 base, leaving 13 bases between the germline ends. The length of the CDR3 is 16 residues. Written as DNA, the CDR3 is TGTGCCAGCAGCTCGACCGGGACAATGAACACCGGGGAGCTGTTTTTT. Its protein is CASSSTGTMNTGELFF.

The rearrangement joins TRBV15 to TRBJ1-2, with 9 bases lining up with TRBD1. V lost 3 bases, J lost 6 bases, and 5 bases stayed unmatched. CDR3 length: 14 amino acids. CDR1 and CDR2 (germline): LNHNV, YYDKDF (reference sequence). CDR3 protein: CATSSDRQGDGYTF. The CDR3 DNA sequence: TGTGCCACCAGCAGTGACCGACAGGGGGATGGCTACACCTTC.

The rearrangement joins TRBV24-1 to TRBJ1-5; D possibly corresponds to TRBD1 (5 bases). V gave up 11 bases and J gave up 1 base, with 17 bases separating them. The CDR3 totals 15 residues. CDR1 and CDR2 (germline): KGHDR, SFDVKD. CDR3 sequence (DNA): TGTGCCAGCTCACCACAGGAGGGGAGCAATCAGCCCCAGCATTTT. This gives the protein CASSPQEGSNQPQHF.

As for this clonotype: A read error may produce the germline difference seen at one junction end. The chain employs TRBV7-9 and TRBJ2-5; possibly TRBD1 for D (6 bases). This CDR3 comprises 15 residues. Germline CDR1 and CDR2: SEHNR and FQNEAQ (reference sequence). The CDR3 bases are TGCGCCAGCAGCTCCTTTAGTGGACAGCAAGAGACCCAGTACTTC. Its protein product is CASSSFSGQQETQYF. Combining the CDR3 with reference TRBV7-9 and TRBJ2-5 gives the whole variable domain DTGVSQNPRHKITKRGQNVTFRCDPISEHNRLYWYRQTLGQGPEFLTYFQNEAQLEKSRLLSDRFSAERPKGSFSTLEIQRTEQGDSAMYLCASSSFSGQQETQYFGPGTRLLVL.

This clonotype has only a few counts. The chain links TRBV19 to TRBJ1-2, with 7 bases fitting TRBD1. J lost 7 bases, V lost 6 bases, and 11 bases had no gene match. This CDR3 comprises 14 residues. Germline V gives CDR1 LNHDA, CDR2 SQIVND (reference sequence). The DNA of the CDR3 is TGTGCCAGTAGAACCACCGGGACAGCTTCTGGCTACACCTTC. This encodes CASRTTGTASGYTF.

The genes are TRBV29-1 and TRBJ2-7, with 8 bases aligning to TRBD1. J lost 3 bases, V lost 4 bases, and 8 bases had no gene match. CDR1 and CDR2 (germline): SQVTM, ANQGSEA. This CDR3 contains 14 residues. CDR3 amino acids: CSVGGTGGGYEQYF. CDR3 DNA sequence: TGCAGCGTTGGGGGAACAGGGGGAGGCTACGAGCAGTACTTC.